The present entry profiles one T cell receptor (beta chain) with its context. No antigen is known for it. TCR beta CDR3 sequences were amplified from RNA transcripts. The primer set for the first-round RT-PCR of the TCR CDR3 was HTBI. Each CDR3 protein gets one entry after TCRdb re-called the multiplex PCR reads with MiXCR. The repertoire includes roughly 660,000 distinct CDR3 sequences, around 15% of them detected once, and 15% to 19% sits in the top ten. The entry originates in a study of T cells in Graves' hyperthyroidism and ophthalmopathy. Study in general: Prior to any treatment, at the point of initial diagnosis, peripheral blood was collected.

Findings of the study overall: The model forecast ophthalmopathy, anticipating it by a median roughly 6.5 months before onset.

The CDR3 covers 13 residues. Trimming left V 5 bases short and J 10 bases short, with 15 bases between. CDR1 LNHDA and CDR2 SQIVND come from the germline V gene (reference sequence). Stable Graves' hyperthyroidism denoted no ophthalmopathy progression over 18 months. Diagnosis relied on clinical symptoms, serum thyroxine and TRAb, thyroid ultrasound and orbital computed tomography. This chain connects TRBV19 to TRBJ2-1; a possible D gene is TRBD1 (5 bases). Sequencing was done on a sample of blood. The clonotype was recovered from a man between 45 and 60 years old with Graves' hyperthyroidism. CDR3 residues: CASSQSRAGEQFF. In DNA form, the CDR3 reads TGTGCCAGTAGTCAATCCAGGGCCGGGGAGCAGTTCTTC.